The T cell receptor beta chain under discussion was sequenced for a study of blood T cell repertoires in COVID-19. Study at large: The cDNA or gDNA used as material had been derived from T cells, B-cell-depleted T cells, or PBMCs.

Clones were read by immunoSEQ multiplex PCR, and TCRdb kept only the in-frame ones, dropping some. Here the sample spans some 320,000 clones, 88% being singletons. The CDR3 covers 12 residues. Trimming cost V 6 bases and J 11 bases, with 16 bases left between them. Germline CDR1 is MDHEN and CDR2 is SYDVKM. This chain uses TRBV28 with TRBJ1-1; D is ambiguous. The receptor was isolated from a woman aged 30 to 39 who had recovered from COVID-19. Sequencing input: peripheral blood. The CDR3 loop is CASSPREEAAFF. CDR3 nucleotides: TGTGCCAGCAGCCCCCGTGAGGAGGCCGCTTTCTTT.